A single T cell receptor beta chain is shown here with its context. What it recognizes is unknown. Sequence data for DNA of cultured CD4+ T cells were generated by the Oncomine TCR Beta short-read assay. The genomic DNA was obtained from cultured CD4+ T cells by extraction with the QIAamp micro DNA kit. One entry per CDR3 protein, called by TCRdb with MiXCR from the PCR reads. The sample contains roughly 10,000 distinct CDR3 sequences, 40% to 65% of which appear only once. This CDR3 contains 17 residues. Trimming shortened V by 2 bases and J by 4 bases, and 20 bases separated the two germline ends. Germline CDR1 is WSHSY and CDR2 is SAAADI. This specimen comes from a study of vaccination and CD4 T cells after COVID-19. Findings and limits, study-wide: Relatively small numbers of convalescent patients were studied, with no early post-infection timepoints included.

Treatment denoted: approximately 11-day PBMC culture with coronavirus spike peptide pools or control peptides (ViraFEST assay). Via ViraFEST, peptide pools expanded antigen-specific T cells before TCR sequencing. It was with 8.5 to 10 IU/ml IL-2 and around 9.3 ug/ml peptide pools that 2 million to 2.5 million PBMCs per well were cultured. Source material: CD4+ T cells from blood, cultured in vitro. The sequence derives from a human donor who had recovered from COVID-19. The chain links TRBV10-2 to TRBJ1-2; D is perhaps TRBD1 (6 bases). CDR3 sequence (DNA): TGCGCCAGCAGTGAGATAGGTTGGGGGGCGTCTACCTATGGCTACACCTTC. Amino acid sequence: CASSEIGWGASTYGYTF.